A selection of T cell receptor beta chains follows, all from one sample in a study of cytomegalovirus exposure and HLA in healthy donors. Only in-frame clones appear in the TCRdb table, and some are missing; sequencing was by immunoSEQ multiplex PCR. Of about 110,000 clones listed, 74% are singletons. Sequenced: PBMCs. All receptors derive from a woman aged 40 to 50 in good health and CMV-seropositive. CDR3s leave out the opening cysteine and the closing phenylalanine or tryptophan. The order of the fields is V gene, J gene, CDR3 protein.

TRBV7-6,TRBJ1-1,ASSSPMREAF
TRBV30,TRBJ2-2,AWADRGQTGELF
TRBV9,TRBJ2-1,ASSVGSSYNEQF
TRBV19,TRBJ1-2,ASSFRQDGYT
TRBV9,TRBJ2-5,ASSAKTGAQETQY
TRBV30,TRBJ1-2,AWSEGPGYVYGYT
TRBV6-1,TRBJ1-5,ASSEGAYYRPQH
TRBV2,TRBJ1-2,ASSWTGNGYT
TRBV4-1,TRBJ2-1,ASSQEWLAGGKQF
TRBV9,TRBJ2-1,ASSVDGGRDNEQF
TRBV5-5,TRBJ2-5,ASSLPQGPQETQY
TRBV30,TRBJ2-2,AWSRRLTLRMNTGELF
TRBV30,TRBJ1-5,AWSVGGVSNQPQH
TRBV10-3,TRBJ2-1,ATRVGTGNNEQF
TRBV5-1,TRBJ1-4,ASSHPSEKLF
TRBV4-1,TRBJ2-5,ASSQAVQGSQETQY
TRBV10-1,TRBJ1-2,ASSERQDTGYT
TRBV7-2,TRBJ1-1,ASSAGQRTEAF
TRBV11-3,TRBJ2-1,ASSSGTSGGVNEQF
TRBV19,TRBJ1-2,ASSMTGGFGYT
TRBV5-4,TRBJ1-4,ASSLDNSNEKLF
TRBV29-1,TRBJ2-3,SVEDASGGGDTQY
TRBV2,TRBJ2-3,ASSVLTSGGPDTQY
TRBV5-4,TRBJ1-3,ASSSDRGYGNTIY
TRBV5-6,TRBJ2-7,ASSLAGQYYEQY
TRBV5-4,TRBJ1-1,ASSKDRWDTEAF
TRBV29-1,TRBJ1-2,SVEGLDGYT
TRBV4-3,TRBJ1-5,ASSQTAYNQPQH
TRBV5-4,TRBJ2-3,ASSLTTYLATDTQY
TRBV14,TRBJ2-5,ASSLTGRDQY
TRBV30,TRBJ1-2,AWSRRADGYT
TRBV6-1,TRBJ1-1,ASSGGTGMGEAF
TRBV28,TRBJ1-4,ASSSGTTNEKLF
TRBV6-1,TRBJ1-2,ASSRIREAGYT
TRBV19,TRBJ2-2,ASNPGLDSTGELF
TRBV6-5,TRBJ2-1,ASSRSYNEQF
TRBV5-1,TRBJ2-1,ASSRIQGKNEQF
TRBV4-1,TRBJ2-7,ASSQDSGVFMSYEQY
TRBV7-6,TRBJ2-3,ASSRQLSTDTQY
TRBV30,TRBJ1-3,AWAGTGGRNTIY
TRBV19,TRBJ2-3,ASSIKGVADTQY
TRBV18,TRBJ1-5,ASSPTDSYQPQH
TRBV5-5,TRBJ1-5,ASSSGRTGANSNQPQH
TRBV2,TRBJ2-2,ASSGENRGNTGELF
TRBV6-1,TRBJ1-3,ASSLQGAGGNTIY
TRBV2,TRBJ1-1,ASSVQGAPTEAF
TRBV27,TRBJ1-2,ASSFKEYYGYT
TRBV7-2,TRBJ2-3,ASSLVLRGGTDTQY
TRBV28,TRBJ1-2,ASSLDGLRGFGYT
TRBV5-1,TRBJ2-1,ASSLVGGGTNNEQF
TRBV4-1,TRBJ1-2,ASSQDPQGAYRYT
TRBV6-5,TRBJ1-3,ASSYSMAGFGNTIY
TRBV27,TRBJ1-5,ASSLSGGTRGQPQH